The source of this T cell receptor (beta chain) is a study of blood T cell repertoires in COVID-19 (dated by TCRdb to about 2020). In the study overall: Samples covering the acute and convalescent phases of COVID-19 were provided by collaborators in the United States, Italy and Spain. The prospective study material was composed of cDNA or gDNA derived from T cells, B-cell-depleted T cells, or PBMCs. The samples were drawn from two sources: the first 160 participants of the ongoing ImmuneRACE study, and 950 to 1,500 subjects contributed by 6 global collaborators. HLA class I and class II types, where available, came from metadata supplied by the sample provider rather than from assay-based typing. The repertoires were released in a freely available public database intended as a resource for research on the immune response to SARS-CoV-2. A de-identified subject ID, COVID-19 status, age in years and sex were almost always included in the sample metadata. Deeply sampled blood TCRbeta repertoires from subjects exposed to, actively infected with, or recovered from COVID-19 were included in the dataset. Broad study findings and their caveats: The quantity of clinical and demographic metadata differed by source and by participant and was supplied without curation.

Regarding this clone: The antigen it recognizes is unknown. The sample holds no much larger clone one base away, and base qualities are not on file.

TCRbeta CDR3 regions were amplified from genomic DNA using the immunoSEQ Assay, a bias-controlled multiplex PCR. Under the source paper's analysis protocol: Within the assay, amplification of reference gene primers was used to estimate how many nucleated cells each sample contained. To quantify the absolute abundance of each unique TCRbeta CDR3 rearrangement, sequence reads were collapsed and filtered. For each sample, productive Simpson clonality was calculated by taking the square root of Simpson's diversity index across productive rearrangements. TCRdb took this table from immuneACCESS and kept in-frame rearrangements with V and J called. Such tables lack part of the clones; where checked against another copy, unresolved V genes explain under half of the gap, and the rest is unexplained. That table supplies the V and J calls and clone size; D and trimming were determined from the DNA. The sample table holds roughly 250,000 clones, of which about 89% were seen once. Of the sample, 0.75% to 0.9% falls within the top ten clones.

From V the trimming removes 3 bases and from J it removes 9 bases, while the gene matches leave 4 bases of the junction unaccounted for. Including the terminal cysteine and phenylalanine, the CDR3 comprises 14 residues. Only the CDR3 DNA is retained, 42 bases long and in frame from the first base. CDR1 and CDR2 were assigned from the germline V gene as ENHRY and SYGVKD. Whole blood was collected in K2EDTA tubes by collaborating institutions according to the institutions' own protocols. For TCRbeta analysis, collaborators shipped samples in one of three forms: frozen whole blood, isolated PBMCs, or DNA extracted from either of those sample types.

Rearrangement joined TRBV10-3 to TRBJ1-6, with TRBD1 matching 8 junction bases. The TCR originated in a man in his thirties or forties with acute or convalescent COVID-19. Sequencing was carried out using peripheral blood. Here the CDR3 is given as CAISEGTGRSPLHF. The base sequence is TGTGCCATCAGTGAAGGGACAGGCCGTTCACCCCTCCACTTT.